This T cell receptor (beta chain) was sequenced in a study of control samples from healthy donors and cancer patients. The table lists this clone with a few counts. Using immunoSEQ multiplex PCR, the repertoire was profiled, and TCRdb retains in-frame clones only, with some absent. This sample has about 100,000 clones; about 90% occur once, and the top ten carry approximately 20%. CDR3 length: 14 amino acids. V gave up 7 bases and J gave up 0 bases, with 10 bases separating them. Germline CDR1 SNHLY, CDR2 FYNNEI. What was sequenced was blood. The V and J genes are TRBV2 and TRBJ1-5; D remains unclear. The receptor's source is a woman aged 45-60 years in good health. In DNA form, the CDR3 reads TGTGCCAGCAAGGCGGAGAGTAGCAATCAGCCCCAGCATTTT. Translation gives CASKAESSNQPQHF.